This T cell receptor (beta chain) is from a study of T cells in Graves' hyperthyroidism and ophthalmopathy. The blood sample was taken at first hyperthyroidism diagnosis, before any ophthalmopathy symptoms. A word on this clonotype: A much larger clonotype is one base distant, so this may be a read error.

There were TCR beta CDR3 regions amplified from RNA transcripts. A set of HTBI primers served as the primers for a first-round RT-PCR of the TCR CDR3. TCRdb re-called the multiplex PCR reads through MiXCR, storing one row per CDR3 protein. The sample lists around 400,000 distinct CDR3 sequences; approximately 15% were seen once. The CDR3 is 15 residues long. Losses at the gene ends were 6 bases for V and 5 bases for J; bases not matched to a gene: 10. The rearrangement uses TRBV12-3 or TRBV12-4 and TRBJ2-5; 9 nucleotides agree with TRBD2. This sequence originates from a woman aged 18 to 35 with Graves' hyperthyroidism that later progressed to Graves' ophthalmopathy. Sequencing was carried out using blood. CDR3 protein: CASSPSLAGSETQYF. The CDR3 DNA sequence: TGTGCCAGCAGCCCTAGTCTAGCGGGATCGGAGACCCAGTACTTC.